This is a list of T cell receptor beta chains from one sample in a study of siplizumab effects on memory and regulatory T cells. Data came from immunoSEQ multiplex PCR; TCRdb stores just in-frame clones and leaves some out. Found here are some 88,000 clones, about nine tenths of them singletons; the top ten hold roughly 15%. Sequencing was done on a sample of CD4+ T cells sorted from blood. The receptors stem from a human donor in good health. Both conserved end residues are part of each CDR3. The D gene is left open where the match is weak. Not every row has a clone size; where given, it reads once, few, many or a size class.

j_call: TRBJ2-2
v_call: TRBV5-1
d_call: NA
clone_size: NA
cdr3_nt: TGCGCCAGCCGCGTCGGGGCGCTGGACACCGGGGAGCTGTTTTTT
cdr3_aa: CASRVGALDTGELFF

j_call: TRBJ2-3
v_call: TRBV5-1
d_call: NA
clone_size: NA
cdr3_nt: TGCGCCAGCAGCCCGTTAGGGGTCGATACGCAGTATTTT
cdr3_aa: CASSPLGVDTQYF

j_call: TRBJ2-1
v_call: TRBV27
d_call: TRBD2
clone_size: NA
cdr3_nt: TGTGCCAGCACCCGACTAGCGGGAAGGAATGAGCAGTTCTTC
cdr3_aa: CASTRLAGRNEQFF

j_call: TRBJ2-3
v_call: TRBV7-3
d_call: TRBD2
clone_size: NA
cdr3_nt: TGTGCCAGCAGTTCGGGACTAGCGGGGGCCACAGATACGCAGTATTTT
cdr3_aa: CASSSGLAGATDTQYF

j_call: TRBJ1-1
v_call: TRBV19
d_call: NA
clone_size: NA
cdr3_nt: TGTGCCAGTAGCCCCTCCGGGCAGGGCCCTTTCTTT
cdr3_aa: CASSPSGQGPFF

j_call: TRBJ1-5
v_call: TRBV19
d_call: NA
clone_size: NA
cdr3_nt: TGTGCCAGTAGTATTCCCGGTGATGGCAATCAGCCCCAGCATTTT
cdr3_aa: CASSIPGDGNQPQHF

j_call: TRBJ2-5
v_call: TRBV19
d_call: NA
clone_size: NA
cdr3_nt: TGTGCCAGTAGTATTGGAACTTTGCAAGAGACCCAGTACTTC
cdr3_aa: CASSIGTLQETQYF

j_call: TRBJ1-1
v_call: TRBV19
d_call: NA
clone_size: NA
cdr3_nt: TGTGCCAGTACCACAGAATTAAAGAACACTGAAGCTTTCTTT
cdr3_aa: CASTTELKNTEAFF

j_call: TRBJ2-7
v_call: TRBV5-3
d_call: NA
clone_size: NA
cdr3_nt: TGTGCCAGAAGCTTGGCCATGGGGGGAAGGGCCTACGAGCAGTACTTC
cdr3_aa: CARSLAMGGRAYEQYF

j_call: TRBJ2-7
v_call: TRBV28
d_call: TRBD2
clone_size: NA
cdr3_nt: TGTGCCAGCAGTTTAAGCGGGGCCCCCTCCTACGAGCAGTACTTC
cdr3_aa: CASSLSGAPSYEQYF

j_call: TRBJ1-4
v_call: TRBV6-6
d_call: NA
clone_size: NA
cdr3_nt: TGTGCCAGCAGTTACGGGGCAGGGAAAGGGGAAAAACTGTTTTTT
cdr3_aa: CASSYGAGKGEKLFF

j_call: TRBJ2-6
v_call: TRBV7-3
d_call: NA
clone_size: NA
cdr3_nt: TGTGCCAGCAGCCCAAAGACAGGTTTGTCTGGGGCCAACGTCCTGACTTTC
cdr3_aa: CASSPKTGLSGANVLTF

j_call: TRBJ2-3
v_call: TRBV10-3
d_call: TRBD1
clone_size: NA
cdr3_nt: TGTGCCATCAAAAGGGGGACAGGCGCTAGCACAGATACGCAGTATTTT
cdr3_aa: CAIKRGTGASTDTQYF

j_call: TRBJ1-2
v_call: TRBV7-2
d_call: NA
clone_size: NA
cdr3_nt: TGTGCCAGCAGCTTGTACGGGCTCCTTGGCTACACCTTC
cdr3_aa: CASSLYGLLGYTF

j_call: TRBJ2-7
v_call: TRBV7-2
d_call: TRBD1
clone_size: NA
cdr3_nt: TGTGCCAGCACTCCGGGACAGGGAAATTACGAGCAGTACTTC
cdr3_aa: CASTPGQGNYEQYF

j_call: TRBJ2-5
v_call: TRBV18
d_call: NA
clone_size: NA
cdr3_nt: TGTGCCAGCTCACCCCGCGGCGGAAAAGAGACCCAGTACTTC
cdr3_aa: CASSPRGGKETQYF

j_call: TRBJ2-7
v_call: TRBV7-2
d_call: NA
clone_size: NA
cdr3_nt: TGTGCCAGCAGCTTAGCCCCTCGGTCTAGCTCCCAGGGCGAGCAGTACTTC
cdr3_aa: CASSLAPRSSSQGEQYF

j_call: TRBJ2-5
v_call: TRBV4-2
d_call: NA
clone_size: once
cdr3_nt: TGTGCCAGCAGCCAGGAACTAGTCCGGCAAGAGACCCAGTACTTC
cdr3_aa: CASSQELVRQETQYF

j_call: TRBJ2-3
v_call: TRBV20-1
d_call: NA
clone_size: NA
cdr3_nt: TGCAGTGTTTCCGCCATAGATACGCAGTATTTT
cdr3_aa: CSVSAIDTQYF

j_call: TRBJ1-5
v_call: TRBV2
d_call: TRBD1
clone_size: NA
cdr3_nt: TGTGCCAGCAGGGGCGGACAGGGGGTCGGTCAGCCCCAGCATTTT
cdr3_aa: CASRGGQGVGQPQHF

j_call: TRBJ1-5
v_call: TRBV2
d_call: TRBD1
clone_size: NA
cdr3_nt: TGTGCCAGCAGTGAACAAGGGACAGTGGTGGGTCAGCCCCAGCATTTT
cdr3_aa: CASSEQGTVVGQPQHF

j_call: TRBJ1-1
v_call: TRBV7-9
d_call: NA
clone_size: NA
cdr3_nt: TGTGCCAGCAGCTTAGGGGGGCCTGAAGCTTTCTTT
cdr3_aa: CASSLGGPEAFF

j_call: TRBJ2-7
v_call: TRBV11-3
d_call: TRBD2
clone_size: NA
cdr3_nt: TGTGCCAGCAGCCTGGGGCTAGCGGGTACCTACGAGCAGTACTTC
cdr3_aa: CASSLGLAGTYEQYF

j_call: TRBJ2-5
v_call: TRBV5-5
d_call: NA
clone_size: NA
cdr3_nt: TGTGCCAGCAGCCCACCCGGGAGCCAAGAGACCCAGTACTTC
cdr3_aa: CASSPPGSQETQYF

j_call: TRBJ1-2
v_call: TRBV15
d_call: NA
clone_size: NA
cdr3_nt: TGTGCCACCAGCAGCATCTACGACACCTGGAACTATGGCTACACCTTC
cdr3_aa: CATSSIYDTWNYGYTF

j_call: TRBJ1-5
v_call: TRBV18
d_call: NA
clone_size: NA
cdr3_nt: TGTGCCAGCTCACCAGACAGGAATCAGCCCCAGCATTTT
cdr3_aa: CASSPDRNQPQHF

j_call: TRBJ2-7
v_call: TRBV6-1
d_call: NA
clone_size: NA
cdr3_nt: TGTGCCAGCTTTGGACAACAGGGCCACTACGAGCAGTACTTC
cdr3_aa: CASFGQQGHYEQYF

j_call: TRBJ2-4
v_call: TRBV6-5
d_call: NA
clone_size: NA
cdr3_nt: TGTGCCAGCAGGGCCCAGGGGGCCAAAAACATTCAGTACTTC
cdr3_aa: CASRAQGAKNIQYF

j_call: TRBJ1-2
v_call: TRBV6-4
d_call: NA
clone_size: few
cdr3_nt: TGTGCCAGCAGTGACTCAAGACAGGCGTTGGGTGGCTACACCTTC
cdr3_aa: CASSDSRQALGGYTF

j_call: TRBJ2-5
v_call: TRBV10-3
d_call: TRBD2
clone_size: NA
cdr3_nt: TGTGCCATCCGGGGGCATAGCGGGAGGGGAGAGACCCAGTACTTC
cdr3_aa: CAIRGHSGRGETQYF

j_call: TRBJ2-5
v_call: TRBV5-6
d_call: NA
clone_size: once
cdr3_nt: TGTGCCAGCAGCTTGAGAGTTGAGACCCAGTACTTC
cdr3_aa: CASSLRVETQYF

j_call: TRBJ2-3
v_call: TRBV11-3
d_call: NA
clone_size: NA
cdr3_nt: TGTGCCAGCAGCTTGAGCAGGGGCACAGATACGCAGTATTTT
cdr3_aa: CASSLSRGTDTQYF

j_call: TRBJ2-7
v_call: TRBV2
d_call: NA
clone_size: NA
cdr3_nt: TGTGCCAGCAACCTATTAACTACCTCCTACGAGCAGTACTTC
cdr3_aa: CASNLLTTSYEQYF

j_call: TRBJ1-5
v_call: TRBV15
d_call: NA
clone_size: NA
cdr3_nt: TGTGCCACCAGCAGAGTAGGGCAGCACAATCAGCCCCAGCATTTT
cdr3_aa: CATSRVGQHNQPQHF

j_call: TRBJ1-5
v_call: TRBV6-6
d_call: NA
clone_size: NA
cdr3_nt: TGTGCCAGCAGTTACGGGGGGGAGTATCAGCCCCAGCATTTT
cdr3_aa: CASSYGGEYQPQHF

j_call: TRBJ2-7
v_call: TRBV28
d_call: NA
clone_size: once
cdr3_nt: TGTGCCAGCAACAACTGGGCCGCCGGCGAGCAGTACTTC
cdr3_aa: CASNNWAAGEQYF

j_call: TRBJ1-2
v_call: TRBV29-1
d_call: TRBD1
clone_size: once
cdr3_nt: TGCAGCGTTGGACAGGGGGCCTTCGAAGGCTACACCTTC
cdr3_aa: CSVGQGAFEGYTF

j_call: TRBJ2-7
v_call: TRBV5-5
d_call: NA
clone_size: NA
cdr3_nt: TGTGCCAGCAGCTTGGTCCAGGCCTTTCCCTACGAGCAGTACTTC
cdr3_aa: CASSLVQAFPYEQYF

j_call: TRBJ1-2
v_call: TRBV19
d_call: TRBD1
clone_size: NA
cdr3_nt: TGTGCCAGTAGTACTCGACAGGGGGCAGGCCATGGCTACACCTTC
cdr3_aa: CASSTRQGAGHGYTF

j_call: TRBJ2-7
v_call: TRBV7-2
d_call: TRBD2
clone_size: NA
cdr3_nt: TGTGCCAGCAGCTCCGGGACTAACTCCTACGAGCAGTACTTC
cdr3_aa: CASSSGTNSYEQYF

j_call: TRBJ2-2
v_call: TRBV6-5
d_call: NA
clone_size: NA
cdr3_nt: TGTGCCAGCAGTTACGCACCGGGATCGGGGCCCGGGGAGCTGTTTTTT
cdr3_aa: CASSYAPGSGPGELFF

j_call: TRBJ2-4
v_call: TRBV28
d_call: TRBD2
clone_size: NA
cdr3_nt: TGTGCCAGCAGTGTTAGCGGGCAGCTAGCCAAAAACATTCAGTACTTC
cdr3_aa: CASSVSGQLAKNIQYF

j_call: TRBJ1-2
v_call: TRBV30
d_call: NA
clone_size: few
cdr3_nt: TGTGCCTGGAGTGTGTCGAGGACTCCTTCTAACTATGGCTACACCTTC
cdr3_aa: CAWSVSRTPSNYGYTF

j_call: TRBJ2-7
v_call: TRBV18
d_call: TRBD1
clone_size: NA
cdr3_nt: TGTGCCAGCTCACCGACAGGGGGCAGTTACGAGCAGTACTTC
cdr3_aa: CASSPTGGSYEQYF

j_call: TRBJ1-2
v_call: TRBV7-2
d_call: NA
clone_size: NA
cdr3_nt: TGTGCCAGCAGCTTGGGGTCAGGGAGTTATGGCTACACCTTC
cdr3_aa: CASSLGSGSYGYTF

j_call: TRBJ2-7
v_call: TRBV10-3
d_call: NA
clone_size: once
cdr3_nt: TGTGCCATCAGTGAGTCGAAAGGGAGCTACGAGCAGTACTTC
cdr3_aa: CAISESKGSYEQYF

j_call: TRBJ1-4
v_call: TRBV5-8
d_call: NA
clone_size: NA
cdr3_nt: TGTGCCAGCAGCCGCAATAATGAAAAACTGTTTTTT
cdr3_aa: CASSRNNEKLFF

j_call: TRBJ1-1
v_call: TRBV5-1
d_call: NA
clone_size: NA
cdr3_nt: TGCGCCAGCAGCATCCCGGGGAACACTGAAGCTTTCTTT
cdr3_aa: CASSIPGNTEAFF

j_call: TRBJ2-3
v_call: TRBV18
d_call: TRBD2
clone_size: NA
cdr3_nt: TGTGCCAGCTCAGGCCTAGCGGACACAGATACGCAGTATTTT
cdr3_aa: CASSGLADTDTQYF

j_call: TRBJ1-4
v_call: TRBV30
d_call: NA
clone_size: once
cdr3_nt: TGTGCCTGGGACCTTCAGGGGAGGAATGAAAAACTGTTTTTT
cdr3_aa: CAWDLQGRNEKLFF

j_call: TRBJ2-1
v_call: TRBV19
d_call: TRBD2
clone_size: NA
cdr3_nt: TGTGCCAGTAGTATTCATGAACTAGCGGGGATCAATGAGCAGTTCTTC
cdr3_aa: CASSIHELAGINEQFF

j_call: TRBJ2-1
v_call: TRBV11-2
d_call: TRBD2
clone_size: NA
cdr3_nt: TGTGCCAGCAGAAAGACTAGCGGGAAAGAGTTCTTC
cdr3_aa: CASRKTSGKEFF

j_call: TRBJ1-4
v_call: TRBV4-2
d_call: TRBD1
clone_size: NA
cdr3_nt: TGTGCCAGCAGCCAGAGGGGACAGGTCAACGAAAAACTGTTTTTT
cdr3_aa: CASSQRGQVNEKLFF

j_call: TRBJ2-1
v_call: TRBV6-5
d_call: NA
clone_size: NA
cdr3_nt: TGTGCCAGCAGTAAGGGGGTAGCGGTCTACAATGAGCAGTTCTTC
cdr3_aa: CASSKGVAVYNEQFF

j_call: TRBJ1-5
v_call: TRBV19
d_call: TRBD1
clone_size: NA
cdr3_nt: TGTGCCAGTAGTCTCCGGACAGGTGGTTATAGCAATCAGCCCCAGCATTTT
cdr3_aa: CASSLRTGGYSNQPQHF

j_call: TRBJ2-3
v_call: TRBV30
d_call: NA
clone_size: NA
cdr3_nt: TGCGGGGCGGTAGCGCGAGGGGATACGCAGTATTTT
cdr3_aa: CGAVARGDTQYF

j_call: TRBJ1-2
v_call: TRBV19
d_call: TRBD1
clone_size: NA
cdr3_nt: TGTGCCAGTAGTATGATGGGACAGGACTATGGCTACACCTTC
cdr3_aa: CASSMMGQDYGYTF

j_call: TRBJ2-7
v_call: TRBV2
d_call: TRBD2
clone_size: NA
cdr3_nt: TGTGCCAGCAGTCGACCCCCGGGGGGCCCTAGCGGGAGGAGGTCCTACGAGCAGTACTTC
cdr3_aa: CASSRPPGGPSGRRSYEQYF